These 29 T cell receptor beta chains came from one sample sequenced in a study of shared clonotypes between healthy human individuals. Using immunoSEQ multiplex PCR, the repertoire was profiled, and TCRdb retains in-frame clones only, with some absent. The repertoire has roughly 2.2 million clones, about 92% of them found once; the top ten carry roughly 0.36%. Sequencing was done on a sample of naive CD4+ T cells from PBMCs. Described subset: CD45RA+ positively selected. Receptors originate from a man younger than 35 in good health. Some clones in this sample may be carry-over from other donors' samples.

The chain has TRBV11-2 and TRBJ1-1; TRBD1 aligns across 8 bases. The junction had 3 bases not matched to a gene; V was cut back by 2 bases and J by 7 bases. Germline CDR1 is SGHAT and CDR2 is FQNNGV. This CDR3 contains 13 residues. CDR3 sequence (DNA): TGTGCCAGCAGCTTACTCAGGGGGCTTGAAGCTTTCTTT. It yields the protein CASSLLRGLEAFF.

V and J are TRBV5-4 and TRBJ1-3; D gene unclear. The CDR3 covers 14 residues. V was pared by 3 bases and J by 9 bases, with 16 bases between. Germline V gene sequence: CDR1 SGHNT, CDR2 YYREEE (reference sequence). The chain's CDR3 is CASSSEGTVVTIYF. In DNA form, the CDR3 reads TGTGCCAGCAGCTCGGAGGGAACGGTGGTCACCATATATTTT.

J is TRBJ1-5 and V is TRBV5-4, with unresolved D. This CDR3 contains 15 residues. Trimming pared 0 bases from V and 1 base from J, leaving 8 bases between. The germline gives CDR1 SGHNT, CDR2 YYREEE (reference sequence). CDR3 bases: TGTGCCAGCAGCTTGGCGGGAGTGAGCAATCAGCCCCAGCATTTT. Protein sequence: CASSLAGVSNQPQHF.

The rearrangement links TRBV9 to TRBJ2-1, with TRBD2 matching over 10 bases. This CDR3 is built from 18 residues. Trimming took 0 bases from V and 4 from J; bases not matched to a gene: 10. In germline, CDR1 is SGDLS, CDR2 YYNGEE. The CDR3 loop is CASSVAGHRAGGYNEQFF. Here the CDR3 DNA reads TGTGCCAGCAGCGTAGCTGGTCATCGAGCGGGAGGGTACAATGAGCAGTTCTTC.

This clone has a single count. This rearrangement joins TRBV9 to TRBJ2-2; 10 bases map to TRBD2. The CDR3 length is 18 residues. Germline assignment: CDR1 SGDLS and CDR2 YYNGEE. V dropped 0 bases and J dropped 6; count of bases not matched to a gene: 11. The CDR3 sequence: CASSVGPSGSPSAGELFF. CDR3 in DNA: TGTGCCAGCAGCGTAGGTCCTAGCGGGAGTCCGTCCGCCGGGGAGCTGTTTTTT.

The chain recombines TRBV2 with TRBJ2-7; D is uncertain. The CDR3 length is 13 residues. Germline V gives CDR1 SNHLY, CDR2 FYNNEI. Trimming left V 4 bases short and J 1 base short, with 8 bases between. Here the CDR3 DNA reads TGTGCCAGCAGTGTGACACGATCCTACGAGCAGTACTTC. Protein sequence: CASSVTRSYEQYF.

The chain has TRBV6-5 and TRBJ2-1; D is ambiguous. V dropped 3 bases and J dropped 10 bases, with 19 bases sitting between them. Germline CDR1 is MNHEY and CDR2 is SVGAGI. The length of the CDR3 is 15 residues. The CDR3 DNA reads as TGTGCCAGCAGTTATTCGCCGAAGTTTGGTCGGGAGCAGTTCTTC. Its translation is CASSYSPKFGREQFF.

This chain links TRBV25-1 with TRBJ1-1; 7 nucleotides match TRBD1. Germline CDR1 and CDR2: MGHDK and SYGVNS. The CDR3 has 13 amino acids. Trimming took 2 bases from V and 6 from J; bases not matched to a gene: 3. CDR3 loop: CASSEIGGPEAFF. The CDR3 nucleotides read TGTGCCAGCAGTGAAATAGGGGGCCCTGAAGCTTTCTTT.

The chain uses TRBV5-1 and TRBJ1-1; no clear D gene. Germline-derived CDR1 and CDR2 are SGHRS and YFSETQ. With 3 bases removed from V and 4 bases from J, the gap between germline ends came to 10 bases. The CDR3 extends over 13 amino acids. CDR3 coding DNA: TGCGCCAGCAGCTCCATTCCCAGCACTGAAGCTTTCTTT. Protein product: CASSSIPSTEAFF.

The chain links TRBV19 to TRBJ1-5, with 9 bases identical to TRBD1. Germline CDR1 is LNHDA and CDR2 is SQIVND (reference sequence). V was pared by 6 bases and J by 6 bases, with 9 bases of the junction left unmatched. The CDR3 has 15 residues. In DNA, the CDR3 is TGTGCCAGTAGCTTGAACAGGGGGCGCGGTCAGCCCCAGCATTTT. It yields the protein CASSLNRGRGQPQHF.

The chain joins TRBV28 to TRBJ2-5, with D maybe TRBD2 (5 bases). The V end lost 5 bases, the J end lost 7 bases, and 11 bases lay between the germline ends. CDR3 size: 12 residues. Germline V gene sequence: CDR1 MDHEN, CDR2 SYDVKM. The CDR3 sequence: CASSNLAGTQYF. The CDR3 DNA reads TGTGCCAGCAGTAACCTTGCGGGGACCCAGTACTTC.

The genes are TRBV19 and TRBJ2-3, with TRBD2 identical over 9 bases. Germline V gives CDR1 LNHDA, CDR2 SQIVND (reference sequence). The ends lost 3 bases at V and 1 base at J; junction bases unmatched: 8. The CDR3 loop spans 17 amino acids. The CDR3 DNA follows: TGTGCCAGTAGTATTAAGGTACTAGCGGGCCGCACAGATACGCAGTATTTT. This encodes CASSIKVLAGRTDTQYF.

This clone occurred a few times. The rearrangement joins TRBV28 to TRBJ2-7; TRBD2 matches at 11 bases. V trimming: 10 bases; J trimming: 8 bases; junction bases outside the gene matches: 7. Germline V gene lookup returns CDR1 MDHEN and CDR2 SYDVKM. The CDR3 covers 12 residues. This CDR3 reads CAIGTSGTKQYF. The CDR3 DNA reads as TGTGCCATTGGGACTAGCGGTACTAAGCAGTACTTC.

The rearrangement uses TRBV11-2 and TRBJ2-1; D unclear. Trimming pared 2 bases from V and 2 bases from J, leaving 10 bases between. Germline-derived CDR1 and CDR2 are SGHAT and FQNNGV. The CDR3 length is 15 residues. CDR3 DNA: TGTGCCAGCAGCTTACCGTCTATCACCTACAATGAGCAGTTCTTC. Translating gives CASSLPSITYNEQFF.

J is TRBJ2-5 and V is TRBV7-9; the match to TRBD1 covers 8 bases. CDR3 length: 15 residues. CDR1 is SEHNR and CDR2 is FQNEAQ in the germline V gene (reference sequence). V shed 3 bases and J 4 bases; nucleotides not matched to a gene: 7. The CDR3 region is CASSFLGQELETQYF. CDR3 DNA: TGTGCCAGCAGCTTCCTGGGACAGGAGCTAGAGACCCAGTACTTC.

This sequence joins TRBV15 and TRBJ1-2; 7 nucleotides line up with TRBD1. Trimming took 5 bases from V and 7 from J; bases not matched to a gene: 10. Germline CDR1 is LNHNV and CDR2 is YYDKDF (reference sequence). The CDR3 contains 14 residues. The CDR3 DNA reads TGTGCCACCAGCCAGGGGGGCGCAGGGGCTGGCTACACCTTC. Its translation is CATSQGGAGAGYTF.

This chain connects TRBV11-2 to TRBJ2-3; the match to TRBD2 covers 10 bases. V shed 7 bases and J 2 bases; nucleotides not matched to a gene: 18. Germline V CDR1 and CDR2: SGHAT, FQNNGV. This CDR3 is 19 amino acids long. The CDR3 nucleotides read TGTGCCAGCACCCCACGGGACACGGCGGGACTAGCGCCCACAGATACGCAGTATTTT. Amino acids: CASTPRDTAGLAPTDTQYF.

This chain connects TRBV5-1 to TRBJ2-7; TRBD1 agrees at 7 bases. V shed 4 bases and J 3 bases; nucleotides not matched to a gene: 4. This CDR3 has 13 residues. Per the germline V gene, CDR1 is SGHRS and CDR2 is YFSETQ. In DNA, the CDR3 is TGCGCCAGCAGCGTTACAGGGGACTACGAGCAGTACTTC. It codes for CASSVTGDYEQYF. The variable domain in full, with the rest retrieved from reference TRBV5-1 and TRBJ2-7, is KAGVTQTPRYLIKTRGQQVTLSCSPISGHRSVSWYQQTPGQGLQFLFEYFSETQRNKGNFPGRFSGRQFSNSRSEMNVSTLELGDSALYLCASSVTGDYEQYFGPGTRLTVT.

In the case of this clone: Within the sample, other DNA sequences also encode this same CDR3. The gene calls are TRBV7-3 and TRBJ1-1; D is unclear. Trimming pared 0 bases from V and 0 bases from J, leaving 2 bases between. Germline CDR1 SGHTA, CDR2 FQGTGA. The CDR3 runs to 13 residues. CDR3 nucleotides: TGTGCCAGCAGCTTAACCCTGAACACTGAAGCTTTCTTT. Translating gives CASSLTLNTEAFF. Full variable domain (rest looked up from reference TRBV7-3 and TRBJ1-1): GAGVSQTPSNKVTEKGKYVELRCDPISGHTALYWYRQSLGQGPEFLIYFQGTGAADDSGLPNDRFFAVRPEGSVSTLKIQRTERGDSAVYLCASSLTLNTEAFFGQGTRLTVV.

In its sample, this clone was seen once. The chain links TRBV18 to TRBJ1-6; maybe TRBD1 (5 bases). CDR1 and CDR2 (germline): KGHSH, LQKENI. V was clipped by 3 bases and J by 7 bases, with 16 bases between them. CDR3 length: 16 amino acids. The CDR3 DNA reads as TGTGCCAGCTCACCGGGAGTGGGACCACGGAATTCACCCCTCCACTTT. Its protein is CASSPGVGPRNSPLHF.

This sequence joins TRBV6-5 and TRBJ2-7, with a tentative D call TRBD2 (5 bases). The CDR3 has 15 amino acids. The V and J ends lost 2 bases and 0 bases respectively, with 11 bases between them. In germline, CDR1 is MNHEY, CDR2 SVGAGI. CDR3 DNA: TGTGCCAGCAGTTACGCCCTAGCCGGCTCCTACGAGCAGTACTTC. Protein product: CASSYALAGSYEQYF.

This rearrangement joins TRBV14 to TRBJ2-7, with 10 bases fitting TRBD1. CDR1 is SGHDN and CDR2 is FVKESK in the germline V gene. There are 17 residues in the CDR3. Germline trimming cut 0 bases from V and 5 bases from J; bases unmatched to any gene: 10. As DNA, the CDR3 is TGTGCCAGCAGCCAAGATAGGGGGACAGGGGTTATGGACGAGCAGTACTTC. This codes for CASSQDRGTGVMDEQYF.

J is TRBJ2-2 and V is TRBV6-1; 15 bases align to TRBD2. The CDR3 runs to 17 residues. The V gene's germline CDR1 is MNHNS and CDR2 SASEGT. Trimming at V came to 4 bases and at J to 5 bases, leaving 5 bases not matched to a gene. Here the CDR3 DNA reads TGTGCCAGCAGTGGGGGACTAGCGGGAGGTCGGACCGGGGAGCTGTTTTTT. As protein: CASSGGLAGGRTGELFF.

V is TRBV5-4 and J is TRBJ2-5; D is perhaps TRBD2 (5 bases). This CDR3 region has 13 residues. Germline V CDR1 and CDR2: SGHNT, YYREEE (reference sequence). With 2 bases removed from V and 5 bases from J, the gap between germline ends came to 10 bases. The CDR3 DNA sequence: TGTGCCAGCAGCTTCGAGACGGGGGAGACCCAGTACTTC. Translated: CASSFETGETQYF.

The genes are TRBV5-1 and TRBJ1-2; D is unclear. Germline V lookup: CDR1 SGHRS, CDR2 YFSETQ. V was shortened by 7 bases and J by 1 base, with 17 bases between the two germline ends. The CDR3 covers 15 residues. The CDR3 coding sequence is TGCGCCAGCTGGACGGGAGAGCTCCTTAACTATGGCTACACCTTC. Protein product: CASWTGELLNYGYTF.

This chain connects TRBV10-3 to TRBJ2-1; D is unresolved. Trimming removed 1 base at V and 1 base at J, with 14 bases between. The CDR3 runs to 17 residues. CDR1 and CDR2 from the germline V gene are ENHRY and SYGVKD. CDR3 sequence: CAISEWKTSVSYNEQFF. CDR3 nucleotides: TGTGCCATCAGTGAGTGGAAAACAAGCGTATCCTACAATGAGCAGTTCTTC.

The J gene is TRBJ2-7, the V gene TRBV27, with no clear D. Trimming removed 3 bases from V and 0 bases from J, with 12 bases in between. Germline CDR1 and CDR2: MNHEY and SMNVEV (reference sequence). The CDR3 has 15 amino acids. The CDR3: CASSFRSGDSYEQYF. CDR3 DNA sequence: TGTGCCAGCAGTTTTAGGTCGGGCGACTCCTACGAGCAGTACTTC.

This clone was seen once. The chain combines TRBV5-4 with TRBJ2-3; D is undetermined. Germline V gene lookup returns CDR1 SGHNT and CDR2 YYREEE (reference sequence). The V end lost 0 bases, the J end lost 0 bases, and 11 bases lay between the germline ends. The CDR3 length is 16 residues. In nucleotides, the CDR3 is TGTGCCAGCAGCTTGGAGCCAGGCGGAAGCACAGATACGCAGTATTTT. Protein product: CASSLEPGGSTDTQYF. Combining the CDR3 with reference TRBV5-4 and TRBJ2-3 gives the whole variable domain ETGVTQSPTHLIKTRGQQVTLRCSSQSGHNTVSWYQQALGQGPQFIFQYYREEENGRGNFPPRFSGLQFPNYSSELNVNALELDDSALYLCASSLEPGGSTDTQYFGPGTRLTVL.

The chain combines TRBV5-4 with TRBJ2-7; 7 bases agree with TRBD2. The V gene end was trimmed by 4 bases and the J gene end by 3 bases; junction bases not matched to a gene: 13. This CDR3 is 16 amino acids long. CDR1 and CDR2 from the germline V gene are SGHNT and YYREEE (reference sequence). The CDR3 DNA reads TGTGCCAGCAGCCCCCGCAGGGCTAGCGGAAACTACGAGCAGTACTTC. Amino acids: CASSPRRASGNYEQYF.